These 3 T cell receptor beta chains were all obtained from the same sample, sequenced in a study of cytomegalovirus exposure and HLA in healthy donors. Using immunoSEQ multiplex PCR, the repertoire was profiled, and TCRdb retains in-frame clones only, with some absent. The sample carries approximately 39,000 clones, over 80% recorded once. Sequenced: PBMCs. The source is a young man in good health and CMV-seronegative.

This rearrangement joins TRBV10-3 to TRBJ2-7; a weak D match, TRBD1 (6 bases). The length of the CDR3 is 12 residues. Germline CDR1 is ENHRY and CDR2 is SYGVKD. Trimming took off 8 bases at V and 0 bases at J, with 8 bases between the two ends. CDR3 sequence: CAIGQSSYEQYF. In DNA, the CDR3 is TGTGCCATCGGACAGAGCTCCTACGAGCAGTACTTC.

This chain uses TRBV6-4 with TRBJ2-3; 7 nucleotides match TRBD2. The V gene end was trimmed by 2 bases and the J gene end by 4 bases; junction bases not matched to a gene: 3. From germline, CDR1 is MRHNA and CDR2 SNTAGT. This CDR3 region has 14 residues. In nucleotides, the CDR3 is TGTGCCAGCAGTGACGCGGGAGAGTCAGATACGCAGTATTTT. This encodes CASSDAGESDTQYF.

The chain couples TRBV6-6 to TRBJ2-3, with D possibly matching TRBD2 (5 bases). With 5 bases removed from V and 1 base from J, the gap between germline ends came to 13 bases. Germline CDR1 and CDR2: MNHNY and SVGAGI (reference sequence). The CDR3 totals 15 residues. The CDR3 region has the DNA TGTGCCAGCAGTGTAAGCGGAAGAGGCACAGATACGCAGTATTTT. It translates to CASSVSGRGTDTQYF.